What follows are 10 T cell receptor beta chains derived from one specimen sequenced in a study of blood T cell repertoires in COVID-19 (dated by TCRdb to 2019 to 2021). Library method: the immunoSEQ multiplex PCR assay. Held by TCRdb, this immuneACCESS table contains in-frame sequences only and omits some clones. Under half of the omission traces to an unresolved V gene where checked; the cause of the rest is unknown. This sample lists around 170,000 clones; about 87% were detected once. The ten largest clones take up roughly 26% of the sample. The sample consisted of peripheral blood. The receptors stem from a man aged 60-69 years with acute or convalescent COVID-19.

The sample holds a few counts of this clone. This chain joins TRBV9 and TRBJ1-1; D may be TRBD1 (6 bases). The germline CDR1 and CDR2 sequences are SGDLS and YYNGEE. The CDR3 is made up of 14 amino acids. V was trimmed by 0 bases and J by 3 bases, leaving 9 bases between them. The DNA of the CDR3 is TGTGCCAGCAGCGTAGAACAGGGATACACTGAAGCTTTCTTT. Translated, it gives CASSVEQGYTEAFF.

This clone was observed a single time. This rearrangement joins TRBV25-1 to TRBJ1-1, with D maybe TRBD1 (5 bases). The CDR3 totals 13 residues. Germline-derived CDR1 and CDR2 are MGHDK and SYGVNS. Trimming stripped 3 bases from V and 10 bases from J, with 15 bases between. This chain's CDR3 is CASSDPGGRRAFF. In DNA, the CDR3 is TGTGCCAGCAGTGACCCCGGGGGTCGCAGAGCTTTCTTT.

The gene calls are TRBV11-3 and TRBJ1-2, with D possibly TRBD1 on 5 matching bases. The CDR3 contains 16 residues. CDR1 and CDR2 (germline): SGHNT, YENEEA. Trimming cost V 1 base and J 0 bases, with 12 bases left between them. The CDR3 protein is CASSLGGTITNYGYTF. The CDR3 region has the DNA TGTGCCAGCAGCTTAGGGGGCACAATTACTAACTATGGCTACACCTTC.

This chain links TRBV30 with TRBJ1-3; D is possibly TRBD1 (6 bases). CDR1 and CDR2 (germline): GTSNPN, SVGIG (reference sequence). Trimming left V 3 bases short and J 2 bases short, with 11 bases between. The CDR3 is made up of 14 amino acids. DNA of the CDR3: TGTGCCTGGAGCCCCTGGACAGCTGGAAACACCATATATTTT. Translated, it gives CAWSPWTAGNTIYF.

The chain combines TRBV19 with TRBJ1-6; 9 bases fit TRBD1. The V and J ends lost 4 bases and 6 bases, in that order; junction bases with no gene match: 1. CDR1 is LNHDA, CDR2 SQIVND, per germline (reference sequence). This CDR3 is 14 amino acids long. For the CDR3, the DNA is TGTGCCAGTAGTACGGGACAGGGTAATTCACCCCTCCACTTT. It encodes CASSTGQGNSPLHF.

The V gene is TRBV7-3, the J gene TRBJ2-3, with a weak D call TRBD1 (5 bases). The CDR3 is 14 residues long. Germline V lookup: CDR1 SGHTA, CDR2 FQGTGA. The V end was cut by 1 base, the J end by 4 bases, with 9 bases between. The CDR3 spells CASSLNRFSDTQYF. CDR3 DNA: TGTGCCAGCAGCTTAAACAGGTTTTCAGATACGCAGTATTTT.

The chain joins TRBV6-6 to TRBJ2-7, with 7 bases matching TRBD2. CDR1 is MNHNY, CDR2 SVGAGI, per germline (reference sequence). Trimming cost V 5 bases and J 6 bases; bases outside gene matches: 7. This CDR3 spans 13 amino acids. Written as DNA, the CDR3 is TGTGCCAGCAGTCCGACTAGCCGGGGCGAGCAGTACGTC. Translating gives CASSPTSRGEQYV.

The genes are TRBV6-5 and TRBJ2-4, with D perhaps TRBD1 (6 bases). Trimming left V 6 bases short and J 0 bases short, with 12 bases between. The CDR3 loop spans 15 amino acids. Germline V lookup: CDR1 MNHEY, CDR2 SVGAGI. The CDR3 nucleotides are TGTGCCAGCAGACCCCGGACAGTAGCCAAAAACATTCAGTACTTC. Translated, it gives CASRPRTVAKNIQYF.

The chain joins TRBV11-3 to TRBJ2-2; D is possibly TRBD1 (6 bases). Germline V gene lookup returns CDR1 SGHNT and CDR2 YENEEA. Trimming took 5 bases from V and 4 from J, leaving 14 bases between them. The CDR3 extends over 15 amino acids. This CDR3 is CASSPREGGTGELFF. The CDR3 DNA sequence: TGTGCCAGCAGCCCCCGGGAAGGGGGCACCGGGGAGCTGTTTTTT.

The chain joins TRBV7-9 to TRBJ1-1; 7 positions agree with TRBD1. CDR1 and CDR2 (germline): SEHNR, FQNEAQ (reference sequence). Unmatched junction bases numbered 19, after V lost 5 bases and J lost 4 bases. There are 18 residues in the CDR3. The CDR3 loop reads CASSPTPGTEGVSTEAFF. In DNA form, the CDR3 reads TGTGCCAGCAGCCCCACCCCCGGGACAGAAGGGGTTAGCACTGAAGCTTTCTTT.